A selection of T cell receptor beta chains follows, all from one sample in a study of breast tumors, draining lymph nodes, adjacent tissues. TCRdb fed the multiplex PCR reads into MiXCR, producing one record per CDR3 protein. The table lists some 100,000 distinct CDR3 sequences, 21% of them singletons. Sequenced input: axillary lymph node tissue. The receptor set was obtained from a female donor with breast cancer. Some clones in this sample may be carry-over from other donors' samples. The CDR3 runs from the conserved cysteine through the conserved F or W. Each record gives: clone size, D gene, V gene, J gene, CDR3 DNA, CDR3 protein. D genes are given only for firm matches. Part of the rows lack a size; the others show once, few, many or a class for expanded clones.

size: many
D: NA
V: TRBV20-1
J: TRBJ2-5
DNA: TGCAGTGCTAGACCGGATCAAGAGACCCAGTACTTC
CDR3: CSARPDQETQYF

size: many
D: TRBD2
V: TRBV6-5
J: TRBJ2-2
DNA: TGTGCCAGCACTGAACTGACTAGCGGTTCCCCGAGGACCGGGGAGCTGTTTTTT
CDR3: CASTELTSGSPRTGELFF

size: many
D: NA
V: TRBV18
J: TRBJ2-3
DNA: TGTGCCAGTTCATCGACAGTTTCAGATACGCAGTATTTT
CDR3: CASSSTVSDTQYF

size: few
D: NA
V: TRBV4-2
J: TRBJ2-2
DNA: TGTGCCAGCAGCCCCGGGGCTAGTTCTGGTTCCGGGGAGCTGTTTTTT
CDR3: CASSPGASSGSGELFF

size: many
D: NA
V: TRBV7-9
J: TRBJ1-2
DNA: TGTGCCAGCAGCCAATCCGCGAGGGACCCCTATGGCTACACCTTC
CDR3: CASSQSARDPYGYTF

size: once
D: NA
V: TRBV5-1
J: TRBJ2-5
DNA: TGCGCCAGCAGCCCCGTCCTAGGGACGGAGACCCAGTACTTC
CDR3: CASSPVLGTETQYF

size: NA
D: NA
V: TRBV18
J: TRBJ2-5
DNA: TGTGCCAGCTCACCACCGGGGGGCAACATTAAGACCCAGTACTTC
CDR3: CASSPPGGNIKTQYF

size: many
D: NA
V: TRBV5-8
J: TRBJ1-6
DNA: TGTGCCAGCAGCTTGTTGGAGTATAATTCACCCCTCCACTTT
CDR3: CASSLLEYNSPLHF

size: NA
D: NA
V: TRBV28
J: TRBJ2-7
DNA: TGTGCCAGCAGTTTCACCGGGACCGGTTCCTGCGAGCAGTACTTC
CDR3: CASSFTGTGSCEQYF

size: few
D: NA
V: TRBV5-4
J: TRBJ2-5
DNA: TGTGCCAGCAGCTTCCAGCAGCAAGAGACCCAGTACTTC
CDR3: CASSFQQQETQYF

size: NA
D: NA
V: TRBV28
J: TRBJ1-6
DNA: TGTGCCAGCAGTGGCCGGGAGGGGGGCCTATTTTCGCCCCTCCACTTT
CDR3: CASSGREGGLFSPLHF

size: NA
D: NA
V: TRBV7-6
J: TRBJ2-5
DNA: TGTGCCAGCAGCTTAGCGGGGAGAGAGACCCAGTGCTTC
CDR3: CASSLAGRETQCF

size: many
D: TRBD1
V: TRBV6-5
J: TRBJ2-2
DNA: TGTGCCAGCACCCCCCAAGGGGGCGCGTCCGGGGAGCTGTTTTTT
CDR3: CASTPQGGASGELFF

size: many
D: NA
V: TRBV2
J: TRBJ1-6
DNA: TGTGCCAGCAGTGAGTCGCGGGGGCGCAATTCACCCCTCCACTTT
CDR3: CASSESRGRNSPLHF

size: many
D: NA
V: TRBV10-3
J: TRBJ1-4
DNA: TGTGCCATCAGTGAGACAGGTGAAAAACTGTTTTTT
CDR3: CAISETGEKLFF

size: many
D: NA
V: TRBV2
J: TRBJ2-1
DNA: TGTGCCAGCAGCCAGGAATACAATGAGCAGTTCTTC
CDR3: CASSQEYNEQFF

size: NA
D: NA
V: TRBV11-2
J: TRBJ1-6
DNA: TGTGCCAGCAGCTTAAGTCTGGGCTCCTATAATTCACCCCTCCACTTT
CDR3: CASSLSLGSYNSPLHF

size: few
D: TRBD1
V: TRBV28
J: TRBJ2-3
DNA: TGTGCCAGCAGAAACCGGGACAGGGAACGAGGAGATACGCAGTATTTT
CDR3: CASRNRDRERGDTQYF

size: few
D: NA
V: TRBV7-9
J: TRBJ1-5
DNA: TGTGCCAGCAGCCAGGACAGTAGCAATCAGCCCCAGCATTTT
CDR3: CASSQDSSNQPQHF

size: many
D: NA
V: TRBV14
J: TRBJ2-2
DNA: TGTGCCAGCAGCCAATGGGTCACCGGGGAGCTGTTTTTT
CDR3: CASSQWVTGELFF

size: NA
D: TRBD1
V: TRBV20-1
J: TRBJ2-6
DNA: TGCAGTGCTAGGGGGGCTCCGGGACAGAGCTCTGGGGCCAACGTCCTGACTTTC
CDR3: CSARGAPGQSSGANVLTF

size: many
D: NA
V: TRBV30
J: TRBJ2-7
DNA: TGTGCCTGGGGCCGGATGGTCGAGCAGTACTTC
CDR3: CAWGRMVEQYF

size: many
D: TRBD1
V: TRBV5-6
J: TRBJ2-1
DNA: TGTGCCAGCAGCTACTCCGGGACAGACAACAATGAGCAGTTCTTC
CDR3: CASSYSGTDNNEQFF

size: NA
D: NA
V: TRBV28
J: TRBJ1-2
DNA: TGTGCCAGCAGTTCCCCCCGCGGGGGCTACTATGGCTACACCTTC
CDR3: CASSSPRGGYYGYTF

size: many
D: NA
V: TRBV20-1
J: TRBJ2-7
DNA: TGCAGTGCTAGTGGGGCTAGGACCGGGTTGTCGGAAGAGCAGTACTTC
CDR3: CSASGARTGLSEEQYF

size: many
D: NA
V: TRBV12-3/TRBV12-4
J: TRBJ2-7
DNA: TGTGCCAGCCGCCGGGACACACTCTACGAGCAGTACTTC
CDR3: CASRRDTLYEQYF

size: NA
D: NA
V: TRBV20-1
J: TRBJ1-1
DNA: TGCAGTGCTAGAGAGGCGAACACTGAAGCTTTCTTT
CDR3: CSAREANTEAFF

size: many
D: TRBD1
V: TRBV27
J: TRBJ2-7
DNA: TGTGCCAGCAGTTCCCAACCGACAGGGACAGCCTACGAGCAGTACTTC
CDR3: CASSSQPTGTAYEQYF

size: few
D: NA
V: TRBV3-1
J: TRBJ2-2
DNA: TGTGCCAGCAGAGCATATAGCGGCACCGGGGAGCTGTTTTTT
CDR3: CASRAYSGTGELFF

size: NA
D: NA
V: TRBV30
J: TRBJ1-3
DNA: TGTGCCTGGAGTGTGGACGGGGTCGGAAACACCATATATTTT
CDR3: CAWSVDGVGNTIYF

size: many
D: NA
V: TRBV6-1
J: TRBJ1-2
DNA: TGTGCCAGCAGAGAGAGGGGGGACGGGCCTAACTATGGCTACACCTTC
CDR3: CASRERGDGPNYGYTF

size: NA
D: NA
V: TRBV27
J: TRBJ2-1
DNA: TGTGCCAGCAGTTTAGATTCAGGGGTCTACAATGAGCAGTTCTTC
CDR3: CASSLDSGVYNEQFF

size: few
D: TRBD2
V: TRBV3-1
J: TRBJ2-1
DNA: TGTGCCAGCAGCCAAGTTCTAGCGGGAGGAGTCAATGAGCAGTTCTTC
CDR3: CASSQVLAGGVNEQFF

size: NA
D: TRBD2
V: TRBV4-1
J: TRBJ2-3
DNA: TGCGCCAGCAGCCAAGATCCCATGACTAGCGGGAGGGCCGGAGATATGCAGTATTTT
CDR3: CASSQDPMTSGRAGDMQYF

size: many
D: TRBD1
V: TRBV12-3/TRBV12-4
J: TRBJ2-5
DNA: TGTGCCAGCAGTCCCAGACGACAGGGGACTGAAGAGACCCAGTACTTC
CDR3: CASSPRRQGTEETQYF

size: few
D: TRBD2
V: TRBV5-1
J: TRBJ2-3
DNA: TGCGCCAGCAGCGGAGCGGGAGGGCCCAACCGCGGAACCCAATCACTCACAGATACGCAGTATTTT
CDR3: CASSGAGGPNRGTQSLTDTQYF

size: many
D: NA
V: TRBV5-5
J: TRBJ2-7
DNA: TGTGCCAGCAGCCTCCTGTGGTCGGACTACGAGCAGTACTTC
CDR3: CASSLLWSDYEQYF

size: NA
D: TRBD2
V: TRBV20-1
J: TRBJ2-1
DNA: TGCAATGCTAGAGCCGGACTAGTGGGGGTGGTGGCCAATGAGCAGTTCTTC
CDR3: CNARAGLVGVVANEQFF

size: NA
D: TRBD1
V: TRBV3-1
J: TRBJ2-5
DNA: TGTGCCGGCAGTCGACAGGGGAGTTACCAAGAGACCCAGTACTTC
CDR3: CAGSRQGSYQETQYF

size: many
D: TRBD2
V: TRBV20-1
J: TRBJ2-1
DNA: TGCAGTGCTAGAGGGACTAGCCGACGGAATGAGCAGTTCTTC
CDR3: CSARGTSRRNEQFF

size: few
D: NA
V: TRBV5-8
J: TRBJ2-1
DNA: TGTGCCAGCAGCTTGGGCGGGGCGCGGGGTGTCCATGAGCAGTTCTTC
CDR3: CASSLGGARGVHEQFF

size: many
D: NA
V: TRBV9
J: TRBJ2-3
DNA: TGTGCCAGCAGCGCCCAGACAGATACGCAGTATTTT
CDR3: CASSAQTDTQYF

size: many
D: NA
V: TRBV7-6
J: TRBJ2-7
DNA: TGTGCCAGCAGCTTAGAGGCAGGGACTGAGCAGTACTTC
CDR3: CASSLEAGTEQYF